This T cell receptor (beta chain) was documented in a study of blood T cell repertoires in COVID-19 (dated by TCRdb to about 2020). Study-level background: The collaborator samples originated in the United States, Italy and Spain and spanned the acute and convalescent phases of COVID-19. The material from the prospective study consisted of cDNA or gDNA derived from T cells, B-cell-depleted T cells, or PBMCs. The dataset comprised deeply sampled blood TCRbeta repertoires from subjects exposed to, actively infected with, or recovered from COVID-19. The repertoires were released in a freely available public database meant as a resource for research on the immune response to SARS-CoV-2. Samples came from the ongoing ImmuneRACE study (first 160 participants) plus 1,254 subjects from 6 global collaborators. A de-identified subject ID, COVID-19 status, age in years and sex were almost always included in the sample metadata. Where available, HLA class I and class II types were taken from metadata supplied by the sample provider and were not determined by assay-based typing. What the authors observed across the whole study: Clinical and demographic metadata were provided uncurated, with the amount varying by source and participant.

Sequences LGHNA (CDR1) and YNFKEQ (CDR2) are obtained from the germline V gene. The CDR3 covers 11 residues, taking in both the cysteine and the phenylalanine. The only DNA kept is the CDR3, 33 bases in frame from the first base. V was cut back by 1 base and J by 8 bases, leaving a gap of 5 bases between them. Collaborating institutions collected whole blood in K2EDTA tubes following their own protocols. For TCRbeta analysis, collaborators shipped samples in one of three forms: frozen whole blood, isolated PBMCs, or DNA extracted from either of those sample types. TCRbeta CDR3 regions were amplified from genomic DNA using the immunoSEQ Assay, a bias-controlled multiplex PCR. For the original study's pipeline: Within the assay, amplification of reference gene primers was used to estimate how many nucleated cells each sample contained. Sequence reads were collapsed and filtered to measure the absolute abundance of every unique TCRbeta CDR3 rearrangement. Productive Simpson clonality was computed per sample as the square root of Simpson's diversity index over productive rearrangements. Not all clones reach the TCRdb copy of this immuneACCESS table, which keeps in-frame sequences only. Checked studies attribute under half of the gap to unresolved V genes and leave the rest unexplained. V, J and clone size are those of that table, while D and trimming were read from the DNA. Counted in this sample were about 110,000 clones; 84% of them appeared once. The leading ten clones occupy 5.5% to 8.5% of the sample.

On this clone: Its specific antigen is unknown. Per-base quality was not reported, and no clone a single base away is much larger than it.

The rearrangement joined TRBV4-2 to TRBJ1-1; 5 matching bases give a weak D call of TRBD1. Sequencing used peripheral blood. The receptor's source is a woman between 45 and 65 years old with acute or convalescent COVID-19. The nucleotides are TGTGCCAGCAGCCAAGGGACAGAAGCTTTCTTT. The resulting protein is CASSQGTEAFF.